The rows below give T cell receptor beta chains drawn from one sample of a study of spatial heterogeneity in lung cancer. TCRdb itself ran the 5' RACE reads through MiXCR, one entry per CDR3 protein. The profile covers more than 60,000 distinct CDR3 sequences, with about 8.5% appearing a single time and 6.8% taken by the ten largest. The sequenced sample was PBMCs, obtained at surgery. These receptors were taken from a male donor with early-stage non-small cell lung cancer. Both conserved end residues are part of each CDR3. D genes are given only for firm matches. The listing skips clone size in some rows; elsewhere it reads once, few, many or a size class.

V: TRBV4-3; D: TRBD2; size: -; J: TRBJ2-3; DNA: TGCGCCAGCAGCCAGGGGACTAGCGGGGGGAGGACAGATACGCAGTATTTT; CDR3: CASSQGTSGGRTDTQYF
V: TRBV30; D: -; size: -; J: TRBJ2-6; DNA: TGTGCCTGGAGTGTGGGGGCTGGGGCCAACGTCCTGACTTTC; CDR3: CAWSVGAGANVLTF
V: TRBV6-6; D: -; size: -; J: TRBJ1-5; DNA: TGTGCCAGCAGCGGCCCTAACAGGGTCGGGCAGCCCCAGCATTTT; CDR3: CASSGPNRVGQPQHF
V: TRBV19; D: TRBD2; size: -; J: TRBJ2-1; DNA: TGTGCCAGTAGCTGGACTAGCGGTTACAATGAGCAGTTCTTC; CDR3: CASSWTSGYNEQFF
V: TRBV2; D: -; size: -; J: TRBJ2-5; DNA: TGTGCCAGCAGTGAAGCTTTGGAGCGCGTCGGGCCCCAGTACTTC; CDR3: CASSEALERVGPQYF
V: TRBV20-1; D: TRBD1; size: -; J: TRBJ1-1; DNA: TGCAGTGCAGGACAGGGGGGCACTGAAGCTTTCTTT; CDR3: CSAGQGGTEAFF
V: TRBV7-9; D: -; size: -; J: TRBJ1-2; DNA: TGTGCCAGCAGCCTCCCAGGGTACGGAGGCTACACCTTC; CDR3: CASSLPGYGGYTF
V: TRBV7-2; D: -; size: many; J: TRBJ1-5; DNA: TGTGCCAGCAGCCTGGACATGATTAGCAATCAGCCCCAGCATTTT; CDR3: CASSLDMISNQPQHF
V: TRBV5-1; D: -; size: many; J: TRBJ2-7; DNA: TGCGCCAGCAGCTTGGGTACTGCCTCCCACTACGAGCAGTACTTC; CDR3: CASSLGTASHYEQYF
V: TRBV4-1; D: -; size: many; J: TRBJ1-4; DNA: TGCGCCAGCAGCCAAGATGGATTGGGAGGGGGAAAACTGTTTTTT; CDR3: CASSQDGLGGGKLFF
V: TRBV27; D: TRBD1; size: few; J: TRBJ1-2; DNA: TGTGCCAGCAGCCGGGACAGGGCCTATGGCTACACCTTC; CDR3: CASSRDRAYGYTF
V: TRBV3-1; D: -; size: few; J: TRBJ2-2; DNA: TGTGCCAGCAGCCAAGACCTGGACTCCGCTACCGGGGAGCTGTTTTTT; CDR3: CASSQDLDSATGELFF
V: TRBV6-6; D: -; size: many; J: TRBJ2-5; DNA: TGTGCCAGCAGTATTTTCCGGGACGGAGGTGGGGAGACCCAGTACTTC; CDR3: CASSIFRDGGGETQYF
V: TRBV2; D: TRBD1; size: -; J: TRBJ2-1; DNA: TGTGCCAGCAGTGAATCGGGACAGGCCGATTGGAATGAGCAGTTCTTC; CDR3: CASSESGQADWNEQFF
V: TRBV6-4; D: -; size: -; J: TRBJ2-1; DNA: TGTGCCAGCAGTGAGACCCTGAGACCCAACAATGAGCAGTTCTTC; CDR3: CASSETLRPNNEQFF
V: TRBV7-2; D: TRBD2; size: many; J: TRBJ2-7; DNA: TGTGCCAGCAGCTTCGCCTCTACTAGCGGGAGTTACGAGCAGTACTTC; CDR3: CASSFASTSGSYEQYF
V: TRBV19; D: TRBD1; size: few; J: TRBJ1-5; DNA: TGTGCCAGTAGTATAGTGGACAGGGGGCGGCAGCCCCAGCATTTT; CDR3: CASSIVDRGRQPQHF
V: TRBV27; D: TRBD1; size: many; J: TRBJ2-2; DNA: TGTGCCAGCAGGGCCCCCCGGACAGGGGGCTGGGGCGGGGAGCTGTTTTTT; CDR3: CASRAPRTGGWGGELFF
V: TRBV18; D: -; size: many; J: TRBJ1-2; DNA: TGTGCCAGCTCGCCTGGACATTTCAACTATGGCTACACCTTC; CDR3: CASSPGHFNYGYTF
V: TRBV7-9; D: -; size: few; J: TRBJ1-2; DNA: TGTGCCAGCAGCATTGGGACAAGTGATGGCTACACCTTC; CDR3: CASSIGTSDGYTF
V: TRBV6-2/TRBV6-3; D: -; size: few; J: TRBJ2-6; DNA: TGTGCCAGCAGCCCAGGTGGCGCTGGGGCCAACGTCCTGACTTTC; CDR3: CASSPGGAGANVLTF
V: TRBV7-2; D: -; size: few; J: TRBJ2-5; DNA: TGTGCCAGCAGCTTAACCAGGGGAGAGACCCAGTACTTC; CDR3: CASSLTRGETQYF
V: TRBV5-1; D: -; size: many; J: TRBJ2-7; DNA: TGCGCCAGCAGCTCCGACCCTAGCTACGAGCAGTACTTC; CDR3: CASSSDPSYEQYF
V: TRBV27; D: -; size: many; J: TRBJ2-1; DNA: TGTGCCAGCAGTTTATTACCAGGGGGGGGCTACAATGAGCAGTTCTTC; CDR3: CASSLLPGGGYNEQFF
V: TRBV19; D: TRBD1; size: once; J: TRBJ1-2; DNA: TGTGCCGTTCGGACAGGGGGCAGCTATGGCTACACCTTC; CDR3: CAVRTGGSYGYTF
V: TRBV29-1; D: -; size: many; J: TRBJ1-5; DNA: TGCAGCGTTGGAGGGGCAGGTCAGCCCCAGCATTTT; CDR3: CSVGGAGQPQHF
V: TRBV20-1; D: -; size: many; J: TRBJ2-1; DNA: TGCAGTGCCGCCCCAACGAGCTCCTACAATGAGCAGTTCTTC; CDR3: CSAAPTSSYNEQFF
V: TRBV19; D: TRBD1; size: many; J: TRBJ1-5; DNA: TGTGCCAGTAGGGCGGAGGACAGGGTGTTTCAGCCCCAGCATTTT; CDR3: CASRAEDRVFQPQHF
V: TRBV9; D: TRBD2; size: many; J: TRBJ2-5; DNA: TGTGCCAGCAGCGTAGGACTAGCGGTCGACCAAGAGACCCAGTACTTC; CDR3: CASSVGLAVDQETQYF
V: TRBV5-4; D: -; size: few; J: TRBJ2-7; DNA: TGTGCCAGCAGCTTGGACTATACCGAGCAGTACTTC; CDR3: CASSLDYTEQYF
V: TRBV24-1; D: -; size: many; J: TRBJ1-4; DNA: TGTGCCACCAGTGATAACGGGGGCAGCGGTGAAAAACTGTTTTTT; CDR3: CATSDNGGSGEKLFF
V: TRBV15; D: -; size: many; J: TRBJ2-1; DNA: TGTGCCACCGGCAGGGAGCCCTACAATGAGCAGTTCTTC; CDR3: CATGREPYNEQFF
V: TRBV9; D: -; size: -; J: TRBJ2-7; DNA: TGTGCCAGCAGCGTGGGGATGGGGGATAGGAACGAGCAGTACTTC; CDR3: CASSVGMGDRNEQYF
V: TRBV4-1; D: -; size: few; J: TRBJ1-6; DNA: TGCGCCAGCAGCCAAGCTGGTATCGGGGGAACCTATAATTCACCCCTCCACTTT; CDR3: CASSQAGIGGTYNSPLHF
V: TRBV2; D: -; size: many; J: TRBJ1-6; DNA: TGTGCCAGCCGACCCAGTGGATCACCCCTCCACTTT; CDR3: CASRPSGSPLHF
V: TRBV2; D: -; size: many; J: TRBJ2-1; DNA: TGTGCCAGCGAAAACAATGAGCAGTTCTTC; CDR3: CASENNEQFF
V: TRBV29-1; D: -; size: -; J: TRBJ2-7; DNA: TGCAGCGTTGACCCAGGGGACGGTCCCTACGAGCAGTACTTC; CDR3: CSVDPGDGPYEQYF
V: TRBV10-2; D: TRBD2; size: -; J: TRBJ2-3; DNA: TGCGCCAGCAGTGAGCGCCGACTAGCGGGAGAATGGATACAGTATTTT; CDR3: CASSERRLAGEWIQYF
V: TRBV29-1; D: -; size: -; J: TRBJ2-1; DNA: TGCAGCGTTGTGAAGCGGCCCAACTCCTACAATGAGCAGTTCTTC; CDR3: CSVVKRPNSYNEQFF
V: TRBV20-1; D: -; size: -; J: TRBJ2-7; DNA: TGCAGTGCTAGTAAGGTCTCCTACGAGCAGTACTTC; CDR3: CSASKVSYEQYF
V: TRBV6-1; D: -; size: -; J: TRBJ1-2; DNA: TGTGCCAGCAGTCCAGAGCTAACAGGGAACTATGGCTACACCTTC; CDR3: CASSPELTGNYGYTF
V: TRBV20-1; D: TRBD2; size: few; J: TRBJ2-3; DNA: TGCAGTGCTCCTGGGGGAGGGGTGGGCACAGATACGCAGTATTTT; CDR3: CSAPGGGVGTDTQYF
V: TRBV5-4; D: -; size: few; J: TRBJ1-2; DNA: TGTGCCAGCAGCTCGGACGGAACTAACTATGGCTACACCTTC; CDR3: CASSSDGTNYGYTF
V: TRBV27; D: -; size: many; J: TRBJ2-1; DNA: TGTGCCAGCAGTTTCATGACAGGCCTTGGCAATGAGCAGTTCTTC; CDR3: CASSFMTGLGNEQFF
V: TRBV20-1; D: -; size: many; J: TRBJ1-5; DNA: TGCAGTGCTGTCTACCCAGGGTATGATCAGCCCCAGCATTTT; CDR3: CSAVYPGYDQPQHF
V: TRBV5-1; D: TRBD1; size: many; J: TRBJ1-1; DNA: TGCGCCAGCAGCCCCGCACGACAGGGGAACACTGAAGCTTTCTTT; CDR3: CASSPARQGNTEAFF
V: TRBV2; D: TRBD2; size: few; J: TRBJ2-7; DNA: TGTGCCAGCAGCGCCCCCGGACTAGCGGGTAGATACGAGCAGTACTTC; CDR3: CASSAPGLAGRYEQYF
V: TRBV4-2; D: -; size: -; J: TRBJ1-5; DNA: TGTGCCAGCAGCCCCCGGGACATAGGCGATCAGCCCCAGCATTTT; CDR3: CASSPRDIGDQPQHF
V: TRBV12-5; D: -; size: many; J: TRBJ2-1; DNA: TGTGCTAGTGGTTTGGGCGGAGGAGGGAGAAGGAACAATGAGCAGTTCTTC; CDR3: CASGLGGGGRRNNEQFF
V: TRBV5-1; D: -; size: few; J: TRBJ2-2; DNA: TGCGCCAGCAGCTTGCAGCGGACCACCGGGGAGCTGTTTTTT; CDR3: CASSLQRTTGELFF
V: TRBV7-2; D: -; size: -; J: TRBJ2-2; DNA: TGTGCCAGCAGCCCGATAGCCTGGAACACCGGGGAGCTGTTTTTT; CDR3: CASSPIAWNTGELFF
V: TRBV7-2; D: TRBD1; size: few; J: TRBJ1-1; DNA: TGTGCCAGCAGTCACACAGGGGTTGGAAACACTGAAGCTTTCTTT; CDR3: CASSHTGVGNTEAFF
V: TRBV20-1; D: TRBD1; size: -; J: TRBJ2-5; DNA: TGCAGTGCCCGGGACAGGGGAGAGACCCAGTACTTC; CDR3: CSARDRGETQYF
V: TRBV29-1; D: -; size: many; J: TRBJ2-5; DNA: TGCAGCGTTGAAGCGAGTCCGGGAGAGACCCAGTACTTC; CDR3: CSVEASPGETQYF
V: TRBV20-1; D: -; size: many; J: TRBJ1-5; DNA: TGCAGTGCTAGAGGAGGGGTCGATAGCAATCAGCCCCAGCATTTT; CDR3: CSARGGVDSNQPQHF
V: TRBV15; D: -; size: many; J: TRBJ1-5; DNA: TGTGCCACCAGCAGGGAGGAATCCCGTACGAATCAGCCCCAGCATTTT; CDR3: CATSREESRTNQPQHF
V: TRBV27; D: TRBD2; size: many; J: TRBJ2-1; DNA: TGTGCCAGCGCGGGTGGGCTAGCGGGAGTTGAGCAGTTCTTC; CDR3: CASAGGLAGVEQFF